This TCR beta chain was sequenced for a study of blood T cells in healthy people across ages. The sample holds many counts of this clonotype. Its antigen is as yet unknown. The V gene lost 4 bases and the J gene lost 9 bases, with 16 bases spanning the gap. The CDR3 length is 14 residues. Germline loops: CDR1 MGHRA, CDR2 YSYEKL. The study's findings and limits: Unknown donor CMV status possibly confounded expanded clonotype changes. Percentage of naive T cells showed a strong correlation with TCR beta diversity.

Combining a sample-barcoded 5' primer with a J-beta primer mix, a second PCR ran for 7 to 11 cycles. TCRdb reprocessed the 5' RACE reads with MiXCR, giving one entry per CDR3 protein. Among 800,000 to 950,000 distinct CDR3 sequences listed, roughly 28% were seen once. Separately, the same data were catalogued under a study of T cells of mothers and their children. That source notes: Reads recorded for TCR beta CDR3 numbered over 9.5 million per mother and around 2.8 million per child. The effect of thymic selection on TCR recombination output is similar between related and unrelated pairs.

Input material: blood. The sequence came from a woman aged 40 to 50 in good health. V gene TRBV4-1 combines with J gene TRBJ2-1; no reliable D call. Here the CDR3 reads CASSLPIESGEQFF. The CDR3 DNA reads TGCGCCAGCAGCCTTCCCATAGAGTCAGGTGAGCAGTTCTTC.